Presented here are 3 T cell receptor beta chains from one specimen sequenced in a study of cytomegalovirus exposure and HLA in healthy donors (dated by TCRdb to about 2017). The library came from the immunoSEQ multiplex PCR assay. A mixture of 60 forward primers for TCR Vbeta segments and 13 reverse primers for TCR Jbeta segments was used in the multiplex PCR. Held by TCRdb, this immuneACCESS table contains in-frame sequences only and omits some clones. Under half of the omission traces to an unresolved V gene where checked; the cause of the rest is unknown. The sample's records list 150,000 or so clones. The ten largest account for 1.6% of the sample. The sample comprised PBMCs. The receptors shown here come from a woman between 45 and 60 years old in good health and CMV-seronegative.

J is TRBJ1-1 and V is TRBV5-4; D not certain. The CDR3 runs to 15 residues. V was pared by 1 base and J by 7 bases, with 17 bases between. Germline lookup yields CDR1 SGHNT and CDR2 YYREEE (reference sequence). As DNA, the CDR3 is TGTGCCAGCAGCTTGCTCGGGTCGGGGTTGGGTGAAGCTTTCTTT. Translated, it gives CASSLLGSGLGEAFF.

The V gene is TRBV5-1, the J gene TRBJ1-6, with a weak D call TRBD1 (6 bases). V gave up 6 bases and J gave up 5 bases, with 12 bases separating them. The CDR3 length is 14 residues. The germline CDR1 and CDR2 sequences are SGHRS and YFSETQ. The DNA for the CDR3 is TGCGCCAGCACTGAACAGGGAGATAATTCACCCCTCCACTTT. Protein sequence: CASTEQGDNSPLHF.

The rearrangement uses TRBV5-6 and TRBJ2-5; TRBD2 aligns across 7 bases. The junction had 0 bases not matched to a gene; V was cut back by 0 bases and J by 4 bases. In germline, CDR1 is SGHDT, CDR2 YYEEEE. This CDR3 contains 13 residues. The CDR3 here is CASSLGGGETQYF. The CDR3 bases are TGTGCCAGCAGCTTGGGGGGGGGAGAGACCCAGTACTTC.